The 7 T cell receptor beta chains presented below share a single source sample, sequenced in a study of blood T cell repertoires in COVID-19. Sequencing was performed with immunoSEQ multiplex PCR; in TCRdb, only in-frame clones are kept and a portion is missing. The sample contains around 160,000 clones, 70% to 90% of which appear only once. Sequenced: peripheral blood. The receptors come from a woman aged 55 to 70 with COVID-19, enrolled during active disease.

This clone is a singleton in its sample. This chain links TRBV27 with TRBJ1-2; tentative D call: TRBD1 (5 bases). With 4 bases removed from V and 3 bases from J, the gap between germline ends came to 21 bases. CDR1 is MNHEY, CDR2 SMNVEV, per germline (reference sequence). The CDR3 is 17 amino acids. The CDR3: CASSSFWGGRGHYGYTF. CDR3 DNA: TGTGCCAGCAGTTCCTTTTGGGGAGGGAGGGGACACTATGGCTACACCTTC.

This CDR3 reads CASKPGHSTDTQYF. CDR3 in DNA: TGTGCCAGCAAACCGGGACACAGCACAGATACGCAGTATTTT. The V and J genes are TRBV6-5 and TRBJ2-3; D might be TRBD1 (6 bases). Between the trimmed V and J ends, which lost 7 bases and 0 bases, there was a span of 11 bases. There are 14 residues in the CDR3. CDR1 is MNHEY and CDR2 is SVGAGI in the germline V gene.

There are a few counts of this clone. This chain joins TRBV10-2 and TRBJ2-7, with 10 bases that match TRBD2. The CDR3 consists of 14 residues. J lost 0 bases, V lost 5 bases, and 1 base had no gene match. Germline V CDR1 and CDR2: WSHSY, SAAADI. This CDR3 is CASSSGGASYEQYF. In DNA form, the CDR3 reads TGCGCCAGCAGTAGCGGGGGGGCCTCCTACGAGCAGTACTTC.

V and J are TRBV5-1 and TRBJ2-3; 7 bases agree with TRBD1. The CDR3 contains 15 residues. The V and J ends lost 2 bases and 5 bases, in that order; junction bases with no gene match: 8. Germline values: CDR1 SGHRS, CDR2 YFSETQ. The DNA of the CDR3 is TGCGCCAGCAGCTTTGGGACAGCCACGGGAGATACGCAGTATTTT. Its translation is CASSFGTATGDTQYF.

The V call is TRBV27, the J call TRBJ2-7; 12 bases map to TRBD1. The trim removed 5 bases at V and 2 bases at J, leaving 10 bases unmatched. Germline loops: CDR1 MNHEY, CDR2 SMNVEV (reference sequence). The CDR3 is made up of 17 amino acids. CDR3 in DNA: TGTGCCAGCAGTCCCATCTCCGGGACAGGGGGCCCCTACGAGCAGTACTTC. Translation gives CASSPISGTGGPYEQYF.

The V gene is TRBV5-4, the J gene TRBJ1-4; D call uncertain. Trimming stripped 0 bases from V and 5 bases from J, with 14 bases between. Germline V lookup: CDR1 SGHNT, CDR2 YYREEE (reference sequence). The CDR3 runs 16 residues. The CDR3 loop reads CASSLGAGGINEKLFF. In DNA form, the CDR3 reads TGTGCCAGCAGCTTGGGTGCAGGAGGCATCAATGAAAAACTGTTTTTT.

The rearrangement links TRBV9 to TRBJ2-1, with D hard to call. CDR3 length: 14 amino acids. Germline CDR1 reads SGDLS; CDR2 reads YYNGEE. Trimming took off 4 bases at V and 0 bases at J, with 8 bases between the two ends. CDR3 in amino acids: CASSSGSSYNEQFF. DNA for the CDR3: TGTGCCAGCAGCTCCGGTAGCTCCTACAATGAGCAGTTCTTC.